The entry below gives a single TCR beta chain sequence along with its context. Its antigen is undetermined. What went into each PCR as a spike was synthetic TCR analog templates. Some clones are missing from TCRdb's copy, which holds only in-frame ones; the method was immunoSEQ multiplex PCR. The sample includes 25,000 to 35,000 clones, 79% of them seen just once. This record comes from a study of PD-L1 blockade in urothelial cancer. In the study overall: Analyzed time points were 3 weeks (second dose) and 6 weeks after therapy began. Regarding the study as a whole: Better survival was forecast by a pretreatment blood TCR clonality below the median.

Per the germline V gene, CDR1 is SGHTA and CDR2 is FQGTGA. With 1 base removed from V and 0 bases from J, the gap between germline ends came to 9 bases. This CDR3 comprises 16 residues. Noted time point: peripheral blood 6 weeks after treatment start. Samples spanned pretreatment and treatment, with 1 to 8 time points per patient. The source of this sequence is a man in his sixties or seventies with urothelial cancer. Source: PBMCs, taken around atezolizumab (anti-PD-L1) treatment. The chain recombines TRBV7-3 with TRBJ2-2; TRBD1 might be the D (6 bases). CDR3 amino acids: CASSLKGGTNTGELFF. The DNA for the CDR3 is TGTGCCAGCAGCTTAAAAGGGGGAACGAACACCGGGGAGCTGTTTTTT.